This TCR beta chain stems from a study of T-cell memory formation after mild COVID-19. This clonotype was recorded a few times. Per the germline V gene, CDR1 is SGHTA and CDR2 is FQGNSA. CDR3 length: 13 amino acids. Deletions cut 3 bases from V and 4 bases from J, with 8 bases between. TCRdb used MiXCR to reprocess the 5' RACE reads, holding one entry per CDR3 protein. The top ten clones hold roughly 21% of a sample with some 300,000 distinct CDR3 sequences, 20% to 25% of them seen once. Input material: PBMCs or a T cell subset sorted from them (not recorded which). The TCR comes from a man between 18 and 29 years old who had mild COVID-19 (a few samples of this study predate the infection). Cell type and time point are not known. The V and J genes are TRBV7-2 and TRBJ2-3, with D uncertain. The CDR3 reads CASSFYSSDTQYF. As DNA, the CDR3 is TGTGCCAGCAGCTTTTATTCATCAGATACGCAGTATTTT.